This T cell receptor (beta chain) emerged from a study of blood T cell repertoires in COVID-19. The study drew participants aged about 18 to 90 years from fewer than 30 US areas. Within 2 weeks before study entry, exposed participants met a COVID-19 case. Sequenced by immunoSEQ multiplex PCR; TCRdb stores in-frame clones only, minus some. The sample holds some 300,000 clones; roughly 86% are singletons and the top ten take 2.5% to 3%. V dropped 0 bases and J dropped 0 bases, with 14 bases sitting between them. The germline V gene has CDR1 SGHAT and CDR2 FQNNGV. The CDR3 is 18 amino acids. Sequenced: PBMCs or T cells enriched from blood (not recorded which). The chain combines TRBV11-2 with TRBJ1-4; D not resolved. The TCR sequence derives from a woman between 45 and 60 years old who had been exposed to COVID-19. For the CDR3, the DNA is TGTGCCAGCAGCTTAGATGTTCACAAACCCCCAACTAATGAAAAACTGTTTTTT. Translating gives CASSLDVHKPPTNEKLFF.